The entry that follows covers one TCR beta chain sequence. This clonotype was found many times. Its antigen is unknown. No clone much larger than this one lies a single base away; base qualities are absent. The data stem from a study of CD8+CD57+ T cells in acquired aplastic anemia (dated by TCRdb to about 2018). About the full investigation: DNA extracted from sorted CD4+ and CD8+ cells had a mean of roughly 3.3 ug, with a range of roughly 0.19 to 27.4 ug. For healthy donor samples, the average read count was around 9.9 million for CD4+ cells and 11.0 million for CD8+ cells.

V ends up 1 base short and J 8 bases short, with an unmatched junction base count of 4. The germline V gene sets CDR1 to SGHAT and CDR2 to FQNNGV. Including cysteine and phenylalanine, the CDR3 has 14 amino acids. The DNA shown is the 42-base CDR3, in frame from base 1. TCR repertoires of sorted CD4+ and CD8+ blood T cells from severe aplastic anemia patients and healthy subjects were deep-sequenced in the study. Ficoll-Paque density gradient centrifugation was used to isolate peripheral blood mononuclear cells. Before DNA extraction, CD4+ and CD8+ T cells were sorted with FACS or magnetic beads. Genomic DNA served as template for TCR beta VDJ combination and CDR3 sequence profiling. TCR repertoire sequencing was run on an Illumina HiSeq 2000. The original pipeline was this. Repertoire assessment relied on Simpson's diversity index, CDR3 size and DJ length profiles, and TRBV/TRBJ rearrangement plots. The most abundant DNA sequence in the deep sequencing data was defined as the immunodominant clone. CDR3 amino acid sequences were screened for sharing across subjects and were compared with published repertoires and the VDJdb database. Clones were called with MiXCR by TCRdb after fastp trimmed the public reads at Q25, and only in-frame beta chains were retained. Each record represents a unique CDR3 protein, reported with the most common genes and DNA among its rows. TCRdb's processing, not the authors', yielded these V and J calls. Counted in this sample were 60,000 to 75,000 distinct CDR3 sequences; about 54% of them appeared once. Over 2% of the sample rests with the top ten.

General findings and caveats noted by the study authors: CD8+ Simpson's diversity did not differ significantly between patients and healthy controls (P=0.060). Although 25 to 30 CD8+ CDR3 sequences were shared by patients and controls, these sequences appeared highly expressed in patients and within the immunodominant clones of patients.

The rearrangement joined TRBV11-2 to TRBJ2-1, and 8 junction bases match TRBD2. Sequencing was performed on sorted CD4+, CD8+, or CD8+CD57+ T cells (not recorded which) from PBMCs. The sequence derives from a human donor in good health, serving as a control. The nucleotide sequence reads as follows: TGTGCCAGCAGCTTAGGGCTAGCGGGCGATGAGCAGTTCTTC. Translated, this gives CASSLGLAGDEQFF. The CDR3, completed at both ends by the reference TRBV11-2 and TRBJ2-1 genes, gives the full variable domain EAGVAQSPRYKIIEKRQSVAFWCNPISGHATLYWYQQILGQGPKLLIQFQNNGVVDDSQLPKDRFSAERLKGVDSTLKIQPAKLEDSAVYLCASSLGLAGDEQFFGPGTRLTVL.